This T cell receptor (beta chain) was recovered during a study of a mutant IDH1 vaccine in newly diagnosed glioma. Study overall: Patients were started on vaccination 4-6 weeks after radiotherapy alone, or with temozolomide cycles. Study observations and caveats: There were vaccine-induced immune responses in about 93% of the patients.

Produced via immunoSEQ multiplex PCR; TCRdb's table is partial and in-frame only. Among some 50,000 clones listed, approximately 84% were seen once. Note on this clone: The target antigen is unknown.

The sample's time point: week 47, end of study. Every single dose of the vaccine, 300 ug of mutant IDH1 20-mer peptide, came with topical imiquimod. Germline CDR1 SGHDT, CDR2 YYEEEE. The CDR3 runs to 13 residues. V lost 6 bases, J lost 4 bases, and 6 bases stayed unmatched. This TCR was sampled from a young woman with glioma. Some clones in this sample may be carry-over from other donors' samples. Sequenced material: PBMCs, taken from a glioma patient whose treatment included an IDH1 peptide vaccine. The chain is built from TRBV5-6 and TRBJ2-7, with 8 bases fitting TRBD2. The CDR3 region has the DNA TGTGCCAGCACCCAGACTAGCGCATACGAGCAGTACTTC. Residues: CASTQTSAYEQYF.